Listed here is a single T cell receptor (beta chain). Trimming stripped 0 bases from V and 4 bases from J, with 19 bases between. The CDR3 is made up of 17 amino acids. Germline CDR1 and CDR2: SGDLS and YYNGEE. This record belongs to a study of cytomegalovirus exposure and HLA in healthy donors. For the study at large: The 120 validation repertoires were produced on the same platform as the 550 to 700 repertoires of the first cohort. This was reported in a later analysis.

Generated by immunoSEQ multiplex PCR, the TCRdb table keeps only in-frame clones and is missing some. The sample consists of about 200,000 clones, 81% of them appearing once. The TCR originated in a woman in her 30s in good health and CMV-seronegative. The chain uses TRBV9 and TRBJ1-2; maybe TRBD1 (5 bases). Sequencing was performed on PBMCs. CDR3 in DNA: TGTGCCAGCAGCGTAGGCCCTGTAACAGGACGCCTCTATGGCTACACCTTC. Protein sequence: CASSVGPVTGRLYGYTF.